Following are 10 T cell receptor beta chains from one sample sequenced in a study of cytomegalovirus exposure and HLA in healthy donors. 60 Vbeta and 13 Jbeta primers were used in PCR. Measured with immunoSEQ multiplex PCR; TCRdb has only the in-frame clones, and not every one. The table includes about 140,000 clones, approximately 72% detected once. Material for sequencing was PBMCs. The receptors originated from a woman aged 55-70 years in good health and CMV-seronegative.

This clone came up once. CDR3: CASSFRFAGITEAFF. DNA of the CDR3: TGTGCCAGCAGCTTTAGGTTTGCAGGGATTACTGAAGCTTTCTTT. The J gene is TRBJ1-1, the V gene TRBV5-4; TRBD1 is a possible D gene (5 bases). Germline values: CDR1 SGHNT, CDR2 YYREEE (reference sequence). Trimming removed 2 bases from V and 5 bases from J, with 16 bases in between. The CDR3 runs to 15 residues.

This clone was found a few times. The J gene is TRBJ1-6, the V gene TRBV6-5, with D hard to call. This CDR3 comprises 13 residues. Germline V gene lookup returns CDR1 MNHEY and CDR2 SVGAGI. V lost 5 bases, J lost 5 bases, and 7 bases lay in between. This CDR3 is CASSGLDNSPLHF. The CDR3 region has the DNA TGTGCCAGCAGTGGGCTGGATAATTCACCCCTCCACTTT.

The V and J genes are TRBV11-2 and TRBJ2-5; D might be TRBD2 (6 bases). The length of the CDR3 is 14 residues. V lost 1 base to trimming and J lost 8 bases, with 14 bases between them. Germline assignment: CDR1 SGHAT and CDR2 FQNNGV. CDR3 sequence reads: CASSLVGGQSTQYF. CDR3 in DNA: TGTGCCAGCAGCTTAGTGGGGGGTCAGAGCACCCAGTACTTC.

The V call is TRBV7-9, the J call TRBJ2-2; TRBD2 is a possible D gene (6 bases). Trimming pared 5 bases from V and 5 bases from J, leaving 9 bases between. CDR1 is SEHNR and CDR2 is FQNEAQ in the germline V gene (reference sequence). CDR3 length equals 13 residues. Here the CDR3 DNA reads TGTGCCAGCAGCCCGGAGGGGACCGGGGAGCTGTTTTTT. It codes for CASSPEGTGELFF.

The chain combines TRBV2 with TRBJ2-6, with TRBD2 as a possible D gene (6 bases). V was pared by 2 bases and J by 4 bases, with 18 bases between. CDR1 and CDR2 from the germline V gene are SNHLY and FYNNEI. CDR3 size: 18 residues. As DNA, the CDR3 is TGTGCCAGCAGTGAAAGCCCCTACACCCGGGGGGGGGCCAACGTCCTGACTTTC. Its protein product is CASSESPYTRGGANVLTF.

The V and J genes are TRBV28 and TRBJ1-1, with D possibly matching TRBD1 (5 bases). The V end was cut by 7 bases, the J end by 5 bases, with 17 bases between. The germline CDR1 and CDR2 sequences are MDHEN and SYDVKM. The CDR3 spans 14 residues. CDR3 DNA: TGTGCCAGCATTCCCCCAGGGCGGGGAACTGAAGCTTTCTTT. As protein: CASIPPGRGTEAFF.

The V gene is TRBV2, the J gene TRBJ2-3; weak D call: TRBD2 (7 bases). The V and J ends lost 3 bases and 5 bases respectively, with 15 bases between them. The CDR3 is 15 amino acids. CDR1 and CDR2 (germline): SNHLY, FYNNEI. DNA for the CDR3: TGTGCCAGCAGTGACACTAGCGCCAGGGGAGATACGCAGTATTTT. Its translation is CASSDTSARGDTQYF.

The chain combines TRBV28 with TRBJ2-5; D unresolved. The V end lost 3 bases, the J end lost 1 base, and 6 bases lay between the germline ends. The CDR3 loop spans 13 amino acids. Germline V gene sequence: CDR1 MDHEN, CDR2 SYDVKM. This CDR3 is CASSFPVQETQYF. In nucleotides, the CDR3 is TGTGCCAGCAGTTTCCCGGTCCAAGAGACCCAGTACTTC.

This clone has only a few counts. V usage is TRBV10-3 and J usage is TRBJ1-4; D unclear. CDR1 and CDR2 from the germline V gene are ENHRY and SYGVKD. The V gene lost 7 bases and the J gene lost 0 bases, with 6 bases spanning the gap. This CDR3 comprises 13 residues. DNA for the CDR3: TGTGCCATCAAGGCGGCAACTAATGAAAAACTGTTTTTT. Its protein product is CAIKAATNEKLFF.

This clone was detected a few times. This sequence joins TRBV7-2 and TRBJ2-3, with TRBD1 matching over 9 bases. V shed 5 bases and J 1 base; nucleotides not matched to a gene: 10. The CDR3 extends over 17 amino acids. Germline values: CDR1 SGHTA, CDR2 FQGNSA. CDR3 DNA: TGTGCCAGCAGCCCACGACAGGGGGTAAGCGGCACAGATACGCAGTATTTT. As protein: CASSPRQGVSGTDTQYF.